The entry below describes one TCR beta chain. The sample is drawn from a study of blood T cell repertoires in COVID-19. In the study overall: Samples came from the United States, Italy and Spain, spanning acute and convalescent COVID-19. In each case, the material was cDNA or gDNA derived from T cells, B-cell-depleted T cells, or PBMCs.

Original processing methods: Cell counts per sample came from amplifying reference gene primers. TCRdb keeps only in-frame clones here, not all; method: immunoSEQ multiplex PCR. That table furnishes V, J and clone size, whereas the DNA furnished D and trimming. Of some 21,000 clones in the sample, about 73% are singletons; the top ten hold approximately 19%. The CDR3 consists of 16 residues. The V end was cut by 0 bases, the J end by 5 bases, with 13 bases between. CDR1 and CDR2 from the germline V gene are LGHNA and YSLEER. Sequencing was carried out using peripheral blood. The V call is TRBV4-3, the J call TRBJ2-2; D gene ambiguous. The origin of this receptor is a human donor in a cohort sampled during active or convalescent COVID-19. This CDR3 is CASSQDHRRKTGELFF. For the CDR3, the DNA is TGCGCCAGCAGCCAAGATCACAGAAGAAAAACCGGGGAGCTGTTTTTT.